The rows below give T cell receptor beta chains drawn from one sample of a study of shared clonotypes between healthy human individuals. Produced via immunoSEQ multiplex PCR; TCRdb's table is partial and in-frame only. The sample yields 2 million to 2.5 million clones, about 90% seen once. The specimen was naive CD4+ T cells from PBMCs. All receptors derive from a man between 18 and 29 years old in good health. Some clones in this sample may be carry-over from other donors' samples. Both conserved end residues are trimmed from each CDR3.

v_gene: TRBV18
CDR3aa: ASSLLGLAGDTQY

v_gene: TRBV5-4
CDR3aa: ASSWDSTNTGELF

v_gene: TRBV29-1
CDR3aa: SVKPADTQY

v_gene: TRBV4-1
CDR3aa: ASSQDLQKGEKLF

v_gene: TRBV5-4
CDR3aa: ASSSTGALYETQY

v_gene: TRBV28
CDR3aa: ASSRGGGKQPQH

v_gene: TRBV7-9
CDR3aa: ASSQRRELVVNEQF

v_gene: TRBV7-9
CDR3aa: ASSPTPTGFGETQY

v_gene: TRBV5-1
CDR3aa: ASSWGEGGRDYEQY

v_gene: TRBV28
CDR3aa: ASSFQARGYT